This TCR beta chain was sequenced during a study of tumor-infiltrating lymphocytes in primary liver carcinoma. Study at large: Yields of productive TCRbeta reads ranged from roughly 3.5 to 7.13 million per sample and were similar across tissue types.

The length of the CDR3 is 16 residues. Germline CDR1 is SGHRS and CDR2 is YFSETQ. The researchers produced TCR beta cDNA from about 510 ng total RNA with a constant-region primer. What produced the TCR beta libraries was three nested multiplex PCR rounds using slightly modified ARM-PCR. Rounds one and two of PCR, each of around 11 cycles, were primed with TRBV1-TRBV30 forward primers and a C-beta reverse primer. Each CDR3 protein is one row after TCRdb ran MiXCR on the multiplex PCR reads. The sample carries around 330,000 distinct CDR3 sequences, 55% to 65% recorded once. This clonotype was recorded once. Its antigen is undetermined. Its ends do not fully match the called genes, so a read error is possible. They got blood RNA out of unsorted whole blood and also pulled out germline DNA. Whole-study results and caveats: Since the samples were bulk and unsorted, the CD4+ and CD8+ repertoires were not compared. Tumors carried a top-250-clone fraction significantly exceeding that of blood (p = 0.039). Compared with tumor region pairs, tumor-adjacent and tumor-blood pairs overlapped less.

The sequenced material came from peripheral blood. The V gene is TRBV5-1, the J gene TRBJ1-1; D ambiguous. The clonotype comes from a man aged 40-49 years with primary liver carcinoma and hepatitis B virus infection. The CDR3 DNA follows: TGCGCCAGCGCGCGTGGGCTCGCGCTCATGAACACTGAAGTTTTCTTT. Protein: CASARGLALMNTEVFF.